Listed here are 20 T cell receptor beta chains from one sample, sequenced in a study of radiation and T cells in renal cell carcinoma. Time point meaning: blood 2 weeks post-SBRT. Indicated treatment: 15 Gy SBRT to primary tumor, nephrectomy 4 weeks later. TCRdb keeps only in-frame clones here, not all; method: immunoSEQ multiplex PCR. Counted here are 150,000 or so clones, roughly 86% occurring once; the ten biggest clones make up 10% to 15%. Sequencing was performed on blood, taken from a patient whose treatment included radiotherapy and nephrectomy. Receptors originate from a woman between 45 and 65 years old with renal cell carcinoma.

The genes are TRBV7-2 and TRBJ2-5; the D gene is possibly TRBD2 (6 bases). The ends were cut back, 3 bases at V and 5 bases at J, with 16 bases in the middle. Germline assignment: CDR1 SGHTA and CDR2 FQGNSA. This CDR3 contains 15 residues. Here the CDR3 reads CASSLGPGVRETQYF. CDR3 coding DNA: TGTGCCAGCAGCTTGGGTCCGGGGGTTAGGGAGACCCAGTACTTC.

The rearrangement joins TRBV7-3 to TRBJ1-1; D is unresolved. Germline lookup yields CDR1 SGHTA and CDR2 FQGTGA. The CDR3 is made up of 13 amino acids. Trimming removed 3 bases at V and 1 base at J, with 6 bases between. CDR3 residues: CASSFTKNTEAFF. For the CDR3, the DNA is TGTGCCAGCAGCTTCACAAAGAACACTGAAGCTTTCTTT. Full variable domain (outside the CDR3, taken from reference TRBV7-3 and TRBJ1-1): GAGVSQTPSNKVTEKGKYVELRCDPISGHTALYWYRQSLGQGPEFLIYFQGTGAADDSGLPNDRFFAVRPEGSVSTLKIQRTERGDSAVYLCASSFTKNTEAFFGQGTRLTVV.

The rearrangement links TRBV6-1 to TRBJ2-5; possibly TRBD2 for D (6 bases). Trimming cost V 4 bases and J 2 bases, with 8 bases left between them. CDR3 length equals 13 residues. Germline CDR1 reads MNHNS; CDR2 reads SASEGT. The CDR3 nucleotides are TGTGCCAGCAGTGGGGACTTGCAAGAGACCCAGTACTTC. Encoded protein: CASSGDLQETQYF.

The genes are TRBV2 and TRBJ2-5; 7 positions match TRBD1. CDR3 length equals 13 residues. Germline V gives CDR1 SNHLY, CDR2 FYNNEI. After removal of 6 bases from V and 1 base from J, the junction contained 2 bases not matched to a gene. This CDR3 reads CASRGTVQETQYF. The CDR3 DNA is TGTGCCAGCAGGGGGACAGTCCAAGAGACCCAGTACTTC. Based on the CDR3 plus reference TRBV2 and TRBJ2-5, the full variable domain is EPEVTQTPSHQVTQMGQEVILRCVPISNHLYFYWYRQILGQKVEFLVSFYNNEISEKSEIFDDQFSVERPDGSNFTLKIRSTKLEDSAMYFCASRGTVQETQYFGPGTRLLVL.

This chain connects TRBV6-6 to TRBJ1-2; possibly TRBD1 for D (6 bases). This CDR3 is 14 amino acids long. Germline lookup yields CDR1 MNHNY and CDR2 SVGAGI (reference sequence). Trimming took 0 bases from V and 4 from J, leaving 9 bases between them. The CDR3 nucleotides are TGTGCCAGCAGTTACTCAAGGGGGACCTATGGCTACACCTTC. Encoded protein: CASSYSRGTYGYTF.

V usage is TRBV4-2 and J usage is TRBJ2-1; 8 nucleotides match TRBD2. In germline, CDR1 is LGHNA, CDR2 YNFKEQ. The CDR3 is 16 amino acids. Trimming took 1 base from V and 4 from J; bases not matched to a gene: 6. This chain's CDR3 is CASSQGDRGGYNEQFF. CDR3 nucleotide sequence: TGTGCCAGCAGCCAAGGGGATCGGGGGGGTTACAATGAGCAGTTCTTC.

This CDR3 is CASSEQEATNEKLFF. DNA of the CDR3: TGTGCCAGCAGTGAACAGGAAGCAACTAATGAAAAACTGTTTTTT. The chain employs TRBV6-1 and TRBJ1-4; D is unclear. CDR3 length equals 15 residues. V lost 2 bases and J 0 bases, leaving 7 bases between the germline ends. CDR1 is MNHNS and CDR2 is SASEGT in the germline V gene.

The genes are TRBV11-3 and TRBJ2-3; D is possibly TRBD2 (6 bases). CDR1 SGHNT and CDR2 YENEEA come from the germline V gene. V lost 0 bases and J lost 1, with 11 bases in between. The CDR3 consists of 16 residues. CDR3 nucleotides: TGTGCCAGCAGCTTAGAGTGGCGGGGAGGCACAGATACGCAGTATTTT. Its translation: CASSLEWRGGTDTQYF.

V and J are TRBV19 and TRBJ1-5, with D tentatively TRBD1 (6 bases). The CDR3 consists of 16 residues. The germline CDR1 and CDR2 sequences are LNHDA and SQIVND (reference sequence). V lost 1 base to trimming and J lost 1 base, with 11 bases between them. CDR3 bases: TGTGCCAGTAGTATAGTGACAGGCCTAAGCAATCAGCCCCAGCATTTT. Translated, it gives CASSIVTGLSNQPQHF.

This clone was observed a few times. This chain links TRBV2 with TRBJ1-1; no clear D gene. Trimming pared 6 bases from V and 11 bases from J, leaving 19 bases between. Germline V gives CDR1 SNHLY, CDR2 FYNNEI. The CDR3 has 13 residues. CDR3 sequence reads: CASRRTVVLQAFF. The DNA for the CDR3 is TGTGCCAGCAGAAGGACGGTGGTGTTACAGGCTTTCTTT.

This clone occurred once. The chain employs TRBV29-1 and TRBJ2-1, with D possibly matching TRBD1 (6 bases). The germline V gene encodes CDR1 SQVTM and CDR2 ANQGSEA. V shed 4 bases and J shed 7 bases, with 11 bases lying between them. This CDR3 has 12 amino acids. CDR3 bases: TGCAGCGTTGGGGGCGACAGGAATGAGCAGTTCTTC. Protein product: CSVGGDRNEQFF.

This clone was counted once. The chain uses TRBV7-2 and TRBJ2-3, with D perhaps TRBD1 (6 bases). With 5 bases removed from V and 0 bases from J, the gap between germline ends came to 12 bases. Germline V gene lookup returns CDR1 SGHTA and CDR2 FQGNSA. The CDR3 has 15 amino acids. This CDR3 reads CASSTGSVSTDTQYF. DNA for the CDR3: TGTGCCAGCAGCACAGGGTCCGTAAGCACAGATACGCAGTATTTT.

This clone was recorded a few times. Here the CDR3 reads CASSTQSRGSPLHF. DNA for the CDR3: TGTGCCAGCAGTACCCAATCTAGGGGTTCACCCCTCCACTTT. This rearrangement joins TRBV2 to TRBJ1-6; a possible D gene is TRBD1 (5 bases). CDR1 and CDR2 from the germline V gene are SNHLY and FYNNEI. V lost 5 bases and J 9 bases, leaving 14 bases between the germline ends. This CDR3 has 14 residues.

The rearrangement uses TRBV19 and TRBJ2-2, with 7 bases identical to TRBD1. Germline CDR1 LNHDA, CDR2 SQIVND (reference sequence). With 6 bases clipped from V and 1 base from J, the junction kept 8 bases outside the gene matches. CDR3 length: 16 residues. The CDR3 is CASRPTWTGNTGELFF. CDR3 in DNA: TGTGCCAGTAGACCGACCTGGACAGGGAACACCGGGGAGCTGTTTTTT.

The rearrangement joins TRBV7-6 to TRBJ1-2; the match to TRBD1 covers 8 bases. Germline V gene lookup returns CDR1 SGHVS and CDR2 FNYEAQ. The CDR3 spans 15 residues. The junction had 6 bases not matched to a gene; V was cut back by 2 bases and J by 4 bases. CDR3 in DNA: TGTGCCAGCAGCTTAACCGGGACAGGAGTCTATGGCTACACCTTC. Translation gives CASSLTGTGVYGYTF.

V and J are TRBV6-5 and TRBJ1-2; D uncertain. Trimming removed 8 bases from V and 6 bases from J, with 19 bases in between. The CDR3 covers 14 residues. Germline CDR1 and CDR2: MNHEY and SVGAGI. CDR3 sequence: CASLPAGRLDGYTF. The CDR3, as DNA: TGTGCCAGCCTCCCGGCAGGACGACTAGATGGCTACACCTTC.

This clone was recorded once. The chain links TRBV19 to TRBJ1-2; no clear D. Germline V gives CDR1 LNHDA, CDR2 SQIVND (reference sequence). CDR3 length: 17 amino acids. Deletions cut 7 bases from V and 3 bases from J, with 24 bases between. DNA for the CDR3: TGTGCCAGTAATTCCGGAGGCAGTAGCGACACTTACTATGGCTACACCTTC. It specifies CASNSGGSSDTYYGYTF.

In the case of this clone: The identical CDR3 is also encoded by other nucleotide sequences in the sample. This rearrangement joins TRBV7-2 to TRBJ2-2; 9 nucleotides align to TRBD1. The CDR3 is made up of 14 amino acids. The junction had 2 bases not matched to a gene; V was cut back by 3 bases and J by 6 bases. Germline V gene data show CDR1 as SGHTA and CDR2 as FQGNSA. The CDR3 nucleotides read TGTGCCAGCAGCTTTACAGGGGGCCCCGGGGAGCTGTTTTTT. This encodes CASSFTGGPGELFF.

The chain recombines TRBV6-6 with TRBJ2-5, with D perhaps TRBD2 (5 bases). The V and J ends lost 2 bases and 3 bases respectively, with 10 bases between them. Germline CDR1 and CDR2: MNHNY and SVGAGI (reference sequence). The CDR3 sequence is 14 residues long. The CDR3 DNA follows: TGTGCCAGCAGTTACATCAGCGGTGAAGAGACCCAGTACTTC. Protein sequence: CASSYISGEETQYF.

In this sample, this clone turned up once. This chain links TRBV11-1 with TRBJ1-4; no firm D call. The germline gives CDR1 SGHAT, CDR2 FQDESV (reference sequence). The CDR3 contains 15 residues. Trimming cost V 2 bases and J 4 bases, with 11 bases left between them. The CDR3 here is CASSLNVQHNEKLFF. CDR3 nucleotide sequence: TGTGCCAGCAGCTTAAATGTGCAGCATAATGAAAAACTGTTTTTT. The full variable domain, with the rest looked up from reference TRBV11-1 and TRBJ1-4, is EAEVAQSPRYKITEKSQAVAFWCDPISGHATLYWYRQILGQGPELLVQFQDESVVDDSQLPKDRFSAERLKGVDSTLKIQPAELGDSAMYLCASSLNVQHNEKLFFGSGTQLSVL.